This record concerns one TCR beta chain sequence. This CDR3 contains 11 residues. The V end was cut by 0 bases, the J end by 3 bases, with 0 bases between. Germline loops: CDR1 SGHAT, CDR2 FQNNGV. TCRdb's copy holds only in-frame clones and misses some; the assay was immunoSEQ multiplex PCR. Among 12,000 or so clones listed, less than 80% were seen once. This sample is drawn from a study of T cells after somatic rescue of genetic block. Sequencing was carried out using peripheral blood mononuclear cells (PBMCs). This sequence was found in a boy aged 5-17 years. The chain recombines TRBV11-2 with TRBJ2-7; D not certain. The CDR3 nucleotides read TGTGCCAGCAGCTTAGACTACGAGCAGTACTTC. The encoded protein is CASSLDYEQYF. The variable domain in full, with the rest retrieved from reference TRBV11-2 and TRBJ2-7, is EAGVAQSPRYKIIEKRQSVAFWCNPISGHATLYWYQQILGQGPKLLIQFQNNGVVDDSQLPKDRFSAERLKGVDSTLKIQPAKLEDSAVYLCASSLDYEQYFGPGTRLTVT.